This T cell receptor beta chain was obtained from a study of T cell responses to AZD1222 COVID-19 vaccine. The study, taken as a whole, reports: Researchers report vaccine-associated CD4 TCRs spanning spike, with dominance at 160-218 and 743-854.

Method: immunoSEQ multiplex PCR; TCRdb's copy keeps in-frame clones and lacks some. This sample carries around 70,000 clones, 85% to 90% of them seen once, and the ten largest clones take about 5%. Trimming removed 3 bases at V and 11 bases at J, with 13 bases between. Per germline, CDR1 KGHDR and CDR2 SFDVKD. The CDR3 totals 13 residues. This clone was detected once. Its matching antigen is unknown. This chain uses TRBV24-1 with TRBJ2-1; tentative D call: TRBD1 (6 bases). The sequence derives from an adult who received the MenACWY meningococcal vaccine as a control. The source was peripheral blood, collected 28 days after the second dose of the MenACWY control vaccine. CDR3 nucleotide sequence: TGTGCCACCAGTGATCTTTCCGGGACAAAGCAGTTCTTC. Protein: CATSDLSGTKQFF.